This T cell receptor beta chain was obtained from a study of shared clonotypes between healthy human individuals. Study conclusions and caveats: Sampling was confined to blood; repertoires within tissues likely differ. Among the subsets, naive ones generally showed larger estimated richness than memory ones.

Assay used: immunoSEQ multiplex PCR; TCRdb lists only in-frame clones, some missing. The sample has some 700,000 clones, 90% seen once. Concerning this clone itself: No antigen is known for it.

The sequenced sample consisted of memory CD8+ T cells from PBMCs. The subset was: CD45RO+ cells pooled with CCR7-negative TemRA cells. This clonotype was sampled from a man aged 18 to 30 in good health. Some clones in this sample may be carry-over from other donors' samples.

The CDR3 region is CASSFLSRGLAGELFF. The DNA of the CDR3 is TGTGCCAGCAGTTTTTTATCCAGGGGGTTAGCCGGGGAGCTGTTTTTT. The chain combines TRBV27 with TRBJ2-2, with 7 positions matching TRBD1. CDR3 length equals 16 residues. Unmatched junction bases numbered 10, after V lost 3 bases and J lost 6 bases. Germline V gene data show CDR1 as MNHEY and CDR2 as SMNVEV (reference sequence).